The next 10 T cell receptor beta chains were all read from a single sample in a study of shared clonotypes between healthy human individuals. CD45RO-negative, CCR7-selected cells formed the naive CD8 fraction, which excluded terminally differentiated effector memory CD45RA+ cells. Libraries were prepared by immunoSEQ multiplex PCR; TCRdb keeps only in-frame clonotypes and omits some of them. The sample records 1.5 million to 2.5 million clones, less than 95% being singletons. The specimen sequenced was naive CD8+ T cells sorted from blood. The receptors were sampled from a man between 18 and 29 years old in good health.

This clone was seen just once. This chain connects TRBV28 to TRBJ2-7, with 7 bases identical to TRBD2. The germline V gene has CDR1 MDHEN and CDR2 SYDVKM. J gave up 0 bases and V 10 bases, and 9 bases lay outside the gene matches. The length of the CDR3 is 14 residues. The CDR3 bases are TGTGCCACGCAGGAAGCGGGGTCCTCCTACGAGCAGTACTTC. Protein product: CATQEAGSSYEQYF.

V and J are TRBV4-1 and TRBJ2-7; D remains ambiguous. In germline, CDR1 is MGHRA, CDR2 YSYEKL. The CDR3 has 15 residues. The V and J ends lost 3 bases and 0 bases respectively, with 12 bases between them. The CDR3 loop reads CASSQRSQSSYEQYF. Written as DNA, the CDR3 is TGCGCCAGCAGCCAGCGGTCCCAAAGCTCCTACGAGCAGTACTTC.

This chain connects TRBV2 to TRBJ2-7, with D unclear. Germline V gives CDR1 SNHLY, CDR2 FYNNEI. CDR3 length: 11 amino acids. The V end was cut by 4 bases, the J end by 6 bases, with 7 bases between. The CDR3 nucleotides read TGTGCCAGCAGTGTGGGCTCCGAGCAGTACTTC. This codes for CASSVGSEQYF.

CDR3 sequence reads: CASSLTTGLSSGANVLTF. As DNA, the CDR3 is TGCGCCAGCAGCCTCACTACAGGGTTGAGCTCTGGGGCCAACGTCCTGACTTTC. The chain recombines TRBV5-1 with TRBJ2-6; D might be TRBD1 (6 bases). CDR1 is SGHRS, CDR2 YFSETQ, per germline. The CDR3 sequence is 18 residues long. Trimming cost V 4 bases and J 0 bases, with 17 bases left between them.

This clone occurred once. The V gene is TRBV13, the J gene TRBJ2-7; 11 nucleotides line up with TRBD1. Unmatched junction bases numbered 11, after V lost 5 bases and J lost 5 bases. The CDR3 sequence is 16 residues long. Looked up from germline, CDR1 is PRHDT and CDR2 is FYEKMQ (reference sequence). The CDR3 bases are TGTGCCAGCAGCCCGCTGGGGACAGGGGGTTCGGACGAGCAGTACTTC. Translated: CASSPLGTGGSDEQYF.

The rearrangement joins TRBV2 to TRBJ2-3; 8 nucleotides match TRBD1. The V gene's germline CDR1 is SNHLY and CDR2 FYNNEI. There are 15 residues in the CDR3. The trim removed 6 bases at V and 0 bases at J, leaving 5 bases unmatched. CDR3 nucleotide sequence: TGTGCCAGCAGGCAGGGGGCGGACAGCACAGATACGCAGTATTTT. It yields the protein CASRQGADSTDTQYF.

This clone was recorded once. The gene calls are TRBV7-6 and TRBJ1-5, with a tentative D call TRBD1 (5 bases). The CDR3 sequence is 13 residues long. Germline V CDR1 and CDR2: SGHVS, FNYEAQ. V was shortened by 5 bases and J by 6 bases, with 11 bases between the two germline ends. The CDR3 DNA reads TGTGCCAGCAGCGGGAGCAGGGCTCAGCCCCAGCATTTT. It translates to CASSGSRAQPQHF.

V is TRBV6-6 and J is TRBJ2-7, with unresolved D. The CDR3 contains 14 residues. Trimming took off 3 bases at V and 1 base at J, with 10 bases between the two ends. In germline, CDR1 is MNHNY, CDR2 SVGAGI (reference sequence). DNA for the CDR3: TGTGCCAGCAGTTATGAGGATGGGTCCTACGAGCAGTACTTC. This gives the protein CASSYEDGSYEQYF.

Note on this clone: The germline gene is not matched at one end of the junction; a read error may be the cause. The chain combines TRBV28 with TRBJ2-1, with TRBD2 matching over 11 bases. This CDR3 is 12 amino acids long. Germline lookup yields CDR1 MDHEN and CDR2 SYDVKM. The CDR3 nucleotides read TGTGCCAGCAGCCTTAGCGGGGGGGTGGACCTCTTC. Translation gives CASSLSGGVDLF.

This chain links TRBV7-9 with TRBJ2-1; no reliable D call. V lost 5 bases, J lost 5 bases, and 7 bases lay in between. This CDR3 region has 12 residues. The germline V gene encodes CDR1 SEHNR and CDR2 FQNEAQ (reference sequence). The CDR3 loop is CASSTLDNEQFF. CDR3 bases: TGTGCCAGCAGCACGCTCGACAATGAGCAGTTCTTC.